The clone carrying this TCR beta chain has a handful of counts. Its antigen is still unknown. The data were obtained in a study of early T cells in non-severe SARS-CoV-2 infection. Study as a whole: The authors sequenced bulk RNA from unsorted whole blood, leaving chains unpaired.

Study-level results: A preference for anti-spike CD8 responses marked VDJdb matching, which missed private and CD4 specificities.

Trimming took 3 bases from V and 3 from J; bases not matched to a gene: 2. This CDR3 contains 15 residues. The V gene's germline CDR1 is WSHSY and CDR2 SAAADI. Unique molecular identifier tags were affixed to discrete cDNA molecules. TCRdb re-called the 5' RACE reads with MiXCR, one entry per CDR3 protein. This sample has tens of thousands of distinct CDR3 sequences, with approximately 9% found just once. The genes are TRBV10-2 and TRBJ2-2, with 9 bases fitting TRBD2. Sequencing was carried out using whole blood. The clonotype was recovered from an adult who was a healthcare worker with PCR-confirmed SARS-CoV-2 infection or an uninfected control (not recorded which). The CDR3 bases are TGCGCCAGCAGTGAAAGCGGGAGGTACACCGGGGAGCTGTTTTTT. It yields the protein CASSESGRYTGELFF.